The 13 T cell receptor beta chains given below trace back to one sample, sequenced in a study of T cell responses to AZD1222 COVID-19 vaccine. Some clones are missing from TCRdb's copy, which holds only in-frame ones; the method was immunoSEQ multiplex PCR. The sample contains about 150,000 clones, around 84% of which appear only once. The sample in question was peripheral blood, obtained 28 days after the second AZD1222 dose. These receptors were collected from an adult who received the AZD1222 COVID-19 vaccine.

About this clone: The DNA is omitted, as the CDR3 cannot be located on it reliably, and the CDR3 follows TCRdb's listing. This chain uses TRBV2 with TRBJ2-7; the table calls TRBD2, which could not be checked here. Both ends counted, the CDR3 spans 14 residues. Germline loops: CDR1 SNHLY, CDR2 FYNNEI. This chain's CDR3 is CASKGDFRGYEQYF.

The chain couples TRBV10-1 to TRBJ1-3; D is perhaps TRBD1 (5 bases). V lost 3 bases and J lost 0, with 12 bases in between. The CDR3 has 16 residues. The germline CDR1 and CDR2 sequences are WNHNN and SYGVQD (reference sequence). This chain's CDR3 is CASSDPGIGSGNTIYF. DNA of the CDR3: TGCGCCAGCAGTGATCCAGGGATCGGCTCTGGAAACACCATATATTTT.

The V gene is TRBV7-9, the J gene TRBJ1-2; D remains ambiguous. The germline V gene encodes CDR1 SEHNR and CDR2 FQNEAQ (reference sequence). V was pared by 4 bases and J by 8 bases, with 11 bases between. The CDR3 is 12 amino acids. DNA of the CDR3: TGTGCCAGCAGCTCTCCTTTTAGCGGCTACACCTTC. It translates to CASSSPFSGYTF.

The rearrangement uses TRBV2 and TRBJ1-1; D is perhaps TRBD1 (5 bases). CDR1 and CDR2 (germline): SNHLY, FYNNEI. CDR3 length equals 13 residues. V was clipped by 8 bases and J by 1 base, with 11 bases between them. CDR3: CASCQGANTEAFF. DNA of the CDR3: TGTGCCAGCTGCCAGGGCGCGAACACTGAAGCTTTCTTT. The variable domain in full, with the rest retrieved from reference TRBV2 and TRBJ1-1, is EPEVTQTPSHQVTQMGQEVILRCVPISNHLYFYWYRQILGQKVEFLVSFYNNEISEKSEIFDDQFSVERPDGSNFTLKIRSTKLEDSAMYFCASCQGANTEAFFGQGTRLTVV.

V and J are TRBV2 and TRBJ1-2; D may be TRBD1 (5 bases). V lost 5 bases and J 8 bases, leaving 15 bases between the germline ends. The CDR3 consists of 13 residues. Germline-derived CDR1 and CDR2 are SNHLY and FYNNEI. CDR3 region: CASSPPGTKGYTF. The CDR3 nucleotides are TGTGCCAGCAGTCCCCCCGGGACTAAAGGCTACACCTTC.

This clone was detected only once. CDR3 coding DNA: TGTGCCAGCACCCTAGGACGGGAACAAAAACTGTTTTTT. It encodes CASTLGREQKLFF. The genes are TRBV7-2 and TRBJ1-4; D gene uncertain. The CDR3 runs 13 residues. Germline lookup yields CDR1 SGHTA and CDR2 FQGNSA. Trimming pared 7 bases from V and 9 bases from J, leaving 15 bases between. Filled out from reference TRBV7-2 and TRBJ1-4, the complete variable domain reads GAGVSQSPSNKVTEKGKDVELRCDPISGHTALYWYRQSLGQGLEFLIYFQGNSAPDKSGLPSDRFSAERTGGSVSTLTIQRTQQEDSAVYLCASTLGREQKLFFGSGTQLSVL.

The chain combines TRBV3-1 (or the pseudogene TRBV3-2) with TRBJ2-7, with TRBD1 matching 7 bases. This CDR3 has 12 residues. V dropped 4 bases and J dropped 3; count of bases not matched to a gene: 0. Germline V gene sequence: CDR1 LGHDT, CDR2 YNNKEL (reference sequence). CDR3 DNA: TGTGCCAGCAGCCGACAGGGCTACGAGCAGTACTTC. This translates into CASSRQGYEQYF.

The chain employs TRBV6-4 and TRBJ2-6; 9 positions match TRBD1. Trimming at V came to 0 bases and at J to 0 bases, leaving 15 bases not matched to a gene. The CDR3 totals 22 residues. Germline V gene data show CDR1 as MRHNA and CDR2 as SNTAGT. CDR3 nucleotide sequence: TGTGCCAGCAGTGACTCCGGGACAGGGAATTTTGCGGGAAACTCTGGGGCCAACGTCCTGACTTTC. Translation gives CASSDSGTGNFAGNSGANVLTF.

The genes are TRBV3-1 (or the pseudogene TRBV3-2) and TRBJ1-5, with a possible D match to TRBD1 (5 bases). The CDR3 consists of 14 residues. Germline V lookup: CDR1 LGHDT, CDR2 YNNKEL (reference sequence). The V and J ends lost 3 bases and 10 bases respectively, with 16 bases between them. This CDR3 is CASSQAQGGIPQHF. The DNA of the CDR3 is TGTGCCAGCAGCCAGGCGCAGGGCGGAATCCCCCAGCATTTT.

The chain is built from TRBV7-9 and TRBJ2-7; D is perhaps TRBD1 or TRBD2 (5 bases each). The length of the CDR3 is 15 residues. The V and J ends lost 3 bases and 3 bases respectively, with 15 bases between them. Per the germline V gene, CDR1 is SEHNR and CDR2 is FQNEAQ (reference sequence). The CDR3 DNA reads TGTGCCAGCAGCTTGGGACCCTCGGCCGTCTACGAGCAGTACTTC. This encodes CASSLGPSAVYEQYF.

V gene TRBV20-1 combines with J gene TRBJ1-2; unclear D gene. V was trimmed by 0 bases and J by 6 bases, leaving 5 bases between them. The CDR3 loop spans 11 amino acids. Germline V gives CDR1 DFQATT, CDR2 SNEGSKA (reference sequence). The CDR3 sequence: CSARDLDGYTF. For the CDR3, the DNA is TGCAGTGCTAGAGATCTGGATGGCTACACCTTC.

The DNA for the CDR3 is TGTGCCAGCAGCACAACCTTAGATTCCAGCTCCTATAATTCACCCCTCCACTTT. This encodes CASSTTLDSSSYNSPLHF. The chain uses TRBV7-8 and TRBJ1-6; the D is unclear. Trimming stripped 5 bases from V and 0 bases from J, with 17 bases between. Germline CDR1 SGHVS, CDR2 FQNEAQ. The CDR3 has 18 residues.

The chain joins TRBV3-1 (or the pseudogene TRBV3-2) to TRBJ2-7; 8 bases align to TRBD2. CDR3 length equals 18 residues. CDR1 and CDR2 from the germline V gene are LGHDT and YNNKEL (reference sequence). With 0 bases clipped from V and 2 bases from J, the junction kept 12 bases outside the gene matches. CDR3 in DNA: TGTGCCAGCAGCCAAGATCCGAGCGGGAGAGGGGGGACCTACGAGCAGTACTTC. Translation gives CASSQDPSGRGGTYEQYF.